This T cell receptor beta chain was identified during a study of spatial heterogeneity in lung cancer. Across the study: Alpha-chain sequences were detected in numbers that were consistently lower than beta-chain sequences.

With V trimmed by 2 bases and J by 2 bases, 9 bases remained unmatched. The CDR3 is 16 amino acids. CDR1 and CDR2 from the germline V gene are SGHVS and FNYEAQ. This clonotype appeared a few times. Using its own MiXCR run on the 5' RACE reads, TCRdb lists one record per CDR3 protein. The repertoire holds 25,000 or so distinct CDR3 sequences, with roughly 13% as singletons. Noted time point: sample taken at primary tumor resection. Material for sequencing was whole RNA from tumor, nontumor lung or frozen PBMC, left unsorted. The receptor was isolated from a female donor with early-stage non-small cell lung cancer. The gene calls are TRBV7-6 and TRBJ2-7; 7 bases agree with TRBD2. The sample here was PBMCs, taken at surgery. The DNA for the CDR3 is TGTGCCAGCAGCTTACAGGGCAGGGAGGGACCCTACGAGCAGTACTTC. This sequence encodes CASSLQGREGPYEQYF.